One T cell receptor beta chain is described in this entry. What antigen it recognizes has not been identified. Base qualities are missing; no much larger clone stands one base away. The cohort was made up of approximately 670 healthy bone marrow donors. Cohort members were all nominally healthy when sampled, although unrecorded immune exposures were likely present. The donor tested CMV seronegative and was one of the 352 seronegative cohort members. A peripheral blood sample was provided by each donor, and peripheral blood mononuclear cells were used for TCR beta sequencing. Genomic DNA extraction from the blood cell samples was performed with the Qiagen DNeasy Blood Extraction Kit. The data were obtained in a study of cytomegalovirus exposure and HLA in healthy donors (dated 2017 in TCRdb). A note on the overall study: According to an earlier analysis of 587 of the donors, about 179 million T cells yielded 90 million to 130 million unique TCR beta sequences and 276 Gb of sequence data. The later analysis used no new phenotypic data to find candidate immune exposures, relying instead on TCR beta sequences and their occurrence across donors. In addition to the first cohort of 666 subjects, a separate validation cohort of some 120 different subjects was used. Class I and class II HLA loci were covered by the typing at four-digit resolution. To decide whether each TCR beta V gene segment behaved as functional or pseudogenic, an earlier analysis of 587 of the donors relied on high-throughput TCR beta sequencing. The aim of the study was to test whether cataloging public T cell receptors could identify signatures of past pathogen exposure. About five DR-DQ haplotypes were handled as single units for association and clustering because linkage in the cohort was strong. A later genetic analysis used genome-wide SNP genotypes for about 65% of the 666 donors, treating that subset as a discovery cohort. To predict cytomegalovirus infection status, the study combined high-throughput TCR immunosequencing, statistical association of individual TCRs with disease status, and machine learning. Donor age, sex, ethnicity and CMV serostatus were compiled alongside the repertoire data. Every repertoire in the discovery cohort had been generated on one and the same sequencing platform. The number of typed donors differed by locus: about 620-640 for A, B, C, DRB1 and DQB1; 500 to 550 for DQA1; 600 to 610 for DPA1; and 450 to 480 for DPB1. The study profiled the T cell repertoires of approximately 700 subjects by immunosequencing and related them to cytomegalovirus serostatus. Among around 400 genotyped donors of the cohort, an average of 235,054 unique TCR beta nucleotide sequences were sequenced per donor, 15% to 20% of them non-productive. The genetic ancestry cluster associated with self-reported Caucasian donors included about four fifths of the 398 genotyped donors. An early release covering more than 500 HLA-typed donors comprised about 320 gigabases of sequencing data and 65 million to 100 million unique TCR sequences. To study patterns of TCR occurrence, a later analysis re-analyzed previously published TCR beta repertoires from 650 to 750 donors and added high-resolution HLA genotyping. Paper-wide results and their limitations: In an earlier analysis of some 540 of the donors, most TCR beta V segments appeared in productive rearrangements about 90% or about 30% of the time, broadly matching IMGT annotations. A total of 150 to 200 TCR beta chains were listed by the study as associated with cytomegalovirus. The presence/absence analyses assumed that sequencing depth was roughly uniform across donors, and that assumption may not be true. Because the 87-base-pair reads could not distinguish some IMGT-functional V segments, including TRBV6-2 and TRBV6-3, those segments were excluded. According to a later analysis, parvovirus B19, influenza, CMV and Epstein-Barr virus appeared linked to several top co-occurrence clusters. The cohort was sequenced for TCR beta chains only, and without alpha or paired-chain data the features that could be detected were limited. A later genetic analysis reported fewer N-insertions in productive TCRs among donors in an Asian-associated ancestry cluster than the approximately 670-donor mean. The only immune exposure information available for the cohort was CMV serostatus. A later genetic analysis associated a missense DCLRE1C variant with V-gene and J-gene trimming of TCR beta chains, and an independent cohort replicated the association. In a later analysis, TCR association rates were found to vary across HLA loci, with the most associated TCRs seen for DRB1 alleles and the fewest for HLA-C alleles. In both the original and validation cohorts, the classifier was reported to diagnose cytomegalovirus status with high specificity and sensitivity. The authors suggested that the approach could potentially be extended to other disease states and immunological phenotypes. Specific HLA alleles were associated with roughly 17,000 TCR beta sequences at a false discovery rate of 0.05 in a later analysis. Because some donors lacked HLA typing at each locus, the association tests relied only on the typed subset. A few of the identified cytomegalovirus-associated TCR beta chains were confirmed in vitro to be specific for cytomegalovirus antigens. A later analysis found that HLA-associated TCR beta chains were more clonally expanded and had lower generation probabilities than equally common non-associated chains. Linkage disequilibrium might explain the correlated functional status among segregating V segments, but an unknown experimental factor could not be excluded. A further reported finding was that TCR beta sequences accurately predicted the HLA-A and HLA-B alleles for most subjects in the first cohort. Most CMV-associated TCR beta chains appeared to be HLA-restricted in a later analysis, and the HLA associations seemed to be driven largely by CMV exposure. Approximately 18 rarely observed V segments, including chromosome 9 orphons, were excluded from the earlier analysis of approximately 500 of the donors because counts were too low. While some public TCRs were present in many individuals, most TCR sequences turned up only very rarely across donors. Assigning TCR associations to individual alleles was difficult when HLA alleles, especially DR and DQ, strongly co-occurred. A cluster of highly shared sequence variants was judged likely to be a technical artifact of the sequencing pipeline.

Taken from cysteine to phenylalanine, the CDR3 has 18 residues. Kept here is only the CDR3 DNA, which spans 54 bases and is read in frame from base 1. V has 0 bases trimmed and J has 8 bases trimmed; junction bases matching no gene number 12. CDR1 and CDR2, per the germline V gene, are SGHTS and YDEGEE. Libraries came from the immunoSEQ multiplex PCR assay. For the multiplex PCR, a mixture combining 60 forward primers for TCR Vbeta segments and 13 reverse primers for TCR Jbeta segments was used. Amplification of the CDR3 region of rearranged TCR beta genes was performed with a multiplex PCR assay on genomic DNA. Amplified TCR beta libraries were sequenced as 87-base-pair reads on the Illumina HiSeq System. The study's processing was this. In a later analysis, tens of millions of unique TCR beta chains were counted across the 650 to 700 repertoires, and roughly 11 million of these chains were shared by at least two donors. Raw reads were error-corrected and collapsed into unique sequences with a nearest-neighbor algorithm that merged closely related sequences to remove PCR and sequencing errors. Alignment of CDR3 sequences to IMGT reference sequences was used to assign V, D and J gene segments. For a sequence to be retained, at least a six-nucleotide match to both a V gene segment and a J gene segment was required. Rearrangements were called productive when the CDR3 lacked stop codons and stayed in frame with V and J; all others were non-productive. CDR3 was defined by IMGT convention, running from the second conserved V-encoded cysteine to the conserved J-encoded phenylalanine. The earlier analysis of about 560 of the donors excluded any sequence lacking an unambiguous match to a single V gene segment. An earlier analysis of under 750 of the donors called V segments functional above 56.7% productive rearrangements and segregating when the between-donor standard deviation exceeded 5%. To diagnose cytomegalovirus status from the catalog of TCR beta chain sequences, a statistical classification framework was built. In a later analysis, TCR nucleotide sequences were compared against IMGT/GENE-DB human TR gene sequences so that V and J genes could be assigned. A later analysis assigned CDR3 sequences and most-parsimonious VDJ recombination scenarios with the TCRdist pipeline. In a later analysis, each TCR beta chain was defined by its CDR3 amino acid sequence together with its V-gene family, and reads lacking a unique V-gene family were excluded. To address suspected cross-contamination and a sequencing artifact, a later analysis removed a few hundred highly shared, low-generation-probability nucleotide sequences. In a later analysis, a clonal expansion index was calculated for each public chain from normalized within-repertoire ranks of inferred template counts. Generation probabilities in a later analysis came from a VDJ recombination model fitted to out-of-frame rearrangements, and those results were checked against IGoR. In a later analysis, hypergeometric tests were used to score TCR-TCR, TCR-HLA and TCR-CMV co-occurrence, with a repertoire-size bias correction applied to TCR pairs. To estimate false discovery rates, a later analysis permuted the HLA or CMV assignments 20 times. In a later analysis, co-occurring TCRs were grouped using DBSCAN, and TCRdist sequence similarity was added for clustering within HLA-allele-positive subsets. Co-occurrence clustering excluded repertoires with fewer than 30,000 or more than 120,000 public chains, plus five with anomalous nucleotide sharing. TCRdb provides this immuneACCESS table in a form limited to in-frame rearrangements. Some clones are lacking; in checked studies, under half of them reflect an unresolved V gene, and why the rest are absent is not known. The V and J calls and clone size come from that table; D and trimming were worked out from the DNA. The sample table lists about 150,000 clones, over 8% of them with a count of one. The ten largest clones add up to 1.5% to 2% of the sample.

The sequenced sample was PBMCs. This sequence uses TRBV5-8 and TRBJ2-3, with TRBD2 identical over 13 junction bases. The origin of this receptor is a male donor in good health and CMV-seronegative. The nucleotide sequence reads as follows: TGTGCCAGCAGCTTGGGACTAGCGGGGGGATTTCTACAGGGTACGCAGTATTTT. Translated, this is CASSLGLAGGFLQGTQYF.